This T cell receptor (beta chain) stems from a study of T cell changes during pregnancy in multiple sclerosis. The table came from immunoSEQ multiplex PCR; TCRdb's copy has only in-frame clones and leaves some out. Of more than 85,000 clones listed, around 93% are singletons. The sample consisted of peripheral blood, taken in the third trimester of pregnancy. This receptor was obtained from a female donor in good health, enrolled as a control in a pregnancy study.

The CDR3 DNA is TGTGCCACCAGCACCCCCCCCGGGCAGGGAGGGTCTCGAGATACGCAGTATTTT. Protein product: CATSTPPGQGGSRDTQYF. The chain recombines TRBV15 with TRBJ2-3, with 7 nucleotides matching TRBD2. Germline V gives CDR1 LNHNV, CDR2 YYDKDF (reference sequence). The CDR3 totals 18 residues. J gave up 5 bases and V 4 bases, and 18 bases lay outside the gene matches.